This passage covers 20 T cell receptor beta chains from one sample sequenced in a study of blood T cell repertoires in COVID-19. Using immunoSEQ multiplex PCR, the repertoire was profiled, and TCRdb retains in-frame clones only, with some absent. The table records fewer than 300,000 clones, around 90% of them present only once. The sample was PBMCs or T cells enriched from blood (not recorded which). Every receptor here comes from a woman aged 35 to 49 with acute COVID-19.

The J gene is TRBJ1-1, the V gene TRBV19; 7 bases agree with TRBD1. V gave up 5 bases and J gave up 2 bases; unmatched junction bases: 11. CDR3 size: 16 residues. CDR1 and CDR2 from the germline V gene are LNHDA and SQIVND (reference sequence). CDR3 in DNA: TGTGCCAGTAGTGGTGACAGGGCGAAGGGTAACACTGAAGCTTTCTTT. As protein: CASSGDRAKGNTEAFF.

The gene calls are TRBV6-5 and TRBJ2-3; D possibly corresponds to TRBD1 (6 bases). Trimming cost V 8 bases and J 3 bases, with 18 bases left between them. Looked up from germline, CDR1 is MNHEY and CDR2 is SVGAGI. The CDR3 runs to 15 residues. The CDR3 here is CASRGWGTGTDTQYF. CDR3 coding DNA: TGTGCCAGCCGCGGATGGGGAACAGGGACAGATACGCAGTATTTT.

The V and J genes are TRBV7-9 and TRBJ1-4; D is uncertain. Trimming pared 2 bases from V and 0 bases from J, leaving 10 bases between. Germline assignment: CDR1 SEHNR and CDR2 FQNEAQ (reference sequence). CDR3 length: 16 amino acids. Here the CDR3 reads CASSLRSGATNEKLFF. The CDR3 bases are TGTGCCAGCAGCTTACGGTCCGGAGCAACTAATGAAAAACTGTTTTTT.

This chain connects TRBV19 to TRBJ1-4, with 9 nucleotides matching TRBD1. The CDR3 has 14 amino acids. Germline-derived CDR1 and CDR2 are LNHDA and SQIVND (reference sequence). The ends lost 6 bases at V and 4 bases at J; junction bases unmatched: 3. As DNA, the CDR3 is TGTGCCAGTAGACCGGACAGGGGTAATGAAAAACTGTTTTTT. Its protein product is CASRPDRGNEKLFF.

The chain recombines TRBV24-1 with TRBJ2-7; TRBD1 agrees at 7 bases. This CDR3 comprises 15 residues. The V segment lost 3 bases and the J segment 2 bases; nucleotides outside the gene matches: 6. Looked up from germline, CDR1 is KGHDR and CDR2 is SFDVKD. DNA of the CDR3: TGTGCCACCAGTGATCCACAGGGGTCCCCCTACGAGCAGTACTTC. Its protein product is CATSDPQGSPYEQYF.

The CDR3 sequence is CASSPSRQGVNTIYF. CDR3 DNA sequence: TGTGCCAGCTCACCATCAAGACAGGGAGTAAACACCATATATTTT. The gene calls are TRBV18 and TRBJ1-3, with 7 bases matching TRBD1. Germline V gene lookup returns CDR1 KGHSH and CDR2 LQKENI. The junction had 7 bases not matched to a gene; V was cut back by 2 bases and J by 6 bases. CDR3 length: 15 amino acids.

Only a few counts were recorded for this clone. The same CDR3 arises from other DNA sequences in this sample as well. This rearrangement joins TRBV7-9 to TRBJ2-7, with a weak D call TRBD1 (6 bases). This CDR3 spans 12 amino acids. The ends were cut back, 4 bases at V and 4 bases at J, with 8 bases in the middle. CDR1 is SEHNR and CDR2 is FQNEAQ in the germline V gene (reference sequence). The chain's CDR3 is CASSSQGYEQYF. The DNA for the CDR3 is TGTGCCAGCAGCTCCCAGGGGTACGAGCAGTACTTC.

J is TRBJ2-7 and V is TRBV11-3, with 9 bases that match TRBD1. With V trimmed by 5 bases and J by 5 bases, 4 bases remained unmatched. CDR3 length: 13 amino acids. From germline, CDR1 is SGHNT and CDR2 YENEEA. The CDR3 is CASSPRQGDEQYF. The CDR3 DNA follows: TGTGCCAGCAGCCCCCGACAGGGGGACGAGCAGTACTTC. The full variable domain, in which reference TRBV11-3 and TRBJ2-7 provide the parts outside the CDR3, is EAGVVQSPRYKIIEKKQPVAFWCNPISGHNTLYWYLQNLGQGPELLIRYENEEAVDDSQLPKDRFSAERLKGVDSTLKIQPAELGDSAVYLCASSPRQGDEQYFGPGTRLTVT.

The chain has TRBV15 and TRBJ2-7; 10 nucleotides line up with TRBD1. The germline gives CDR1 LNHNV, CDR2 YYDKDF (reference sequence). J lost 7 bases, V lost 3 bases, and 9 bases had no gene match. This CDR3 has 15 amino acids. The CDR3 protein is CATSRPGQGPLEQYF. DNA of the CDR3: TGTGCCACCAGCAGGCCGGGACAGGGGCCCCTGGAGCAGTACTTC.

This rearrangement joins TRBV30 to TRBJ2-3; 9 bases match TRBD2. Germline V gives CDR1 GTSNPN, CDR2 SVGIG (reference sequence). After removal of 3 bases from V and 1 base from J, the junction contained 14 bases not matched to a gene. The CDR3 is made up of 18 amino acids. The CDR3 bases are TGTGCCTGGAGGGAAGGGTGGCGGGGGGGCGGTCGCACAGATACGCAGTATTTT. Translation: CAWREGWRGGGRTDTQYF.

The DNA for the CDR3 is TGTGCCAGCAGCGGGCGGACTAGCGGGGGGAACACCGGGGAGCTGTTTTTT. As protein: CASSGRTSGGNTGELFF. This chain joins TRBV7-8 and TRBJ2-2; 13 positions match TRBD2. The CDR3 sequence is 17 residues long. Trimming removed 5 bases from V and 1 base from J; junction bases left unmatched: 4. The germline V gene encodes CDR1 SGHVS and CDR2 FQNEAQ.

The chain recombines TRBV19 with TRBJ1-4; TRBD1 matches 9 bases. The V gene end was trimmed by 3 bases and the J gene end by 7 bases; junction bases not matched to a gene: 6. CDR3 length: 15 residues. Germline V CDR1 and CDR2: LNHDA, SQIVND (reference sequence). This CDR3 reads CASSMEGQGGEKLFF. CDR3 nucleotide sequence: TGTGCCAGTAGTATGGAGGGACAGGGCGGTGAAAAACTGTTTTTT.

The chain combines TRBV2 with TRBJ2-3; a possible D gene is TRBD1 (5 bases). Germline assignment: CDR1 SNHLY and CDR2 FYNNEI. The V and J ends lost 0 bases and 2 bases respectively, with 15 bases between them. This CDR3 has 17 amino acids. As DNA, the CDR3 is TGTGCCAGCAGTGAAGCAGGGCAGGGATGGAACACAGATACGCAGTATTTT. It translates to CASSEAGQGWNTDTQYF.

This rearrangement joins TRBV5-1 to TRBJ2-3; 12 nucleotides agree with TRBD2. V lost 6 bases to trimming and J lost 4 bases; unmatched junction nucleotides: 6. Germline loops: CDR1 SGHRS, CDR2 YFSETQ. The length of the CDR3 is 15 residues. CDR3 nucleotides: TGCGCCAGCAACCCCACTAGCGGGAGGCCAGATACGCAGTATTTT. This sequence encodes CASNPTSGRPDTQYF.

This sequence joins TRBV11-3 and TRBJ2-1; 9 bases are a match to TRBD2. Germline CDR1 and CDR2: SGHNT and YENEEA. With V trimmed by 3 bases and J by 4 bases, 7 bases remained unmatched. The length of the CDR3 is 16 residues. The DNA of the CDR3 is TGTGCCAGCAGCTTGGTTAGCGGGAGCCTATACAATGAGCAGTTCTTC. It specifies CASSLVSGSLYNEQFF.

This chain uses TRBV2 with TRBJ1-2; TRBD1 aligns across 9 bases. The V and J ends lost 5 bases and 4 bases, in that order; junction bases with no gene match: 11. CDR1 and CDR2 (germline): SNHLY, FYNNEI. CDR3 size: 16 residues. The CDR3 region has the DNA TGTGCCAGCAGTCCCGGGACAGGGAGACTTACCTATGGCTACACCTTC. Its protein product is CASSPGTGRLTYGYTF.

The chain links TRBV5-5 to TRBJ1-5; no firm D call. The CDR3 is 15 amino acids. Germline CDR1 and CDR2: SGHKS and YYEKEE (reference sequence). Between the trimmed V and J ends, which lost 5 bases and 0 bases, there was a span of 12 bases. CDR3 nucleotides: TGTGCCAGCAGTTTAGACGGAGTTAGCAATCAGCCCCAGCATTTT. Encoded protein: CASSLDGVSNQPQHF.

This clone was seen once. J is TRBJ1-6 and V is TRBV5-6; D may be TRBD1 (6 bases). Germline CDR1 and CDR2: SGHDT and YYEEEE. Trimming removed 4 bases at V and 8 bases at J, with 13 bases between. This CDR3 has 14 amino acids. The CDR3 coding sequence is TGTGCCAGCAGCACAGGGTATCAGCATTCACCCCTCCACTTT. Translating it yields CASSTGYQHSPLHF. The full variable domain, in which reference TRBV5-6 and TRBJ1-6 provide the parts outside the CDR3, is DAGVTQSPTHLIKTRGQQVTLRCSPKSGHDTVSWYQQALGQGPQFIFQYYEEEERQRGNFPDRFSGHQFPNYSSELNVNALLLGDSALYLCASSTGYQHSPLHFGNGTRLTVT.

To note about this clone: The identical CDR3 is also encoded by other nucleotide sequences in the sample. The chain links TRBV6-5 to TRBJ2-7; possible D gene TRBD1, 5 bases. CDR1 is MNHEY and CDR2 is SVGAGI in the germline V gene. The germline V and J ends were trimmed by 0 bases and 4 bases, with 10 bases remaining between them. The CDR3 sequence is 14 residues long. CDR3 nucleotides: TGTGCCAGCAGTTACTCTGACAGATTATACGAGCAGTACTTC. It yields the protein CASSYSDRLYEQYF.

The CDR3 is CASSPQGAIGYGYTF. In DNA form, the CDR3 reads TGCGCCAGCAGCCCCCAGGGGGCTATCGGCTATGGCTACACCTTC. The gene calls are TRBV4-1 and TRBJ1-2; the match to TRBD1 covers 8 bases. Trimming removed 4 bases from V and 4 bases from J; junction bases left unmatched: 8. CDR1 is MGHRA, CDR2 YSYEKL, per germline. The CDR3 consists of 15 residues.